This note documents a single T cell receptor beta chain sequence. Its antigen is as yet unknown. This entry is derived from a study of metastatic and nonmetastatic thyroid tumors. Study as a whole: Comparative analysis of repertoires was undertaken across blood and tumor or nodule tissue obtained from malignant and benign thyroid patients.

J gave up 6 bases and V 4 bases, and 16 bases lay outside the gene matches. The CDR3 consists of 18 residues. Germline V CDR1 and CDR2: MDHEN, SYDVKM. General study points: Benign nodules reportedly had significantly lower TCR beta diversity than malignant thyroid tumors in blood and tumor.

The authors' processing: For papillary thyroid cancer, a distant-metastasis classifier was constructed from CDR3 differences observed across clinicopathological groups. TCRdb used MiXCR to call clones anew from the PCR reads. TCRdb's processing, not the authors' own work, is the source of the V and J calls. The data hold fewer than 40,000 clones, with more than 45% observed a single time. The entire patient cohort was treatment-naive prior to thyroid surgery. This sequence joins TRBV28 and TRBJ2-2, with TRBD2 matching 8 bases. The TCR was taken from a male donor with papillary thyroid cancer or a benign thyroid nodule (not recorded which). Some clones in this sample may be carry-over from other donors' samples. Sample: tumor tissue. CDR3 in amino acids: CASSSPGTIGRAPGELFF. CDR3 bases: TGTGCCAGCAGTTCCCCGGGTACTATCGGGAGGGCGCCCGGGGAGCTGTTTTTT.